This T cell receptor beta chain is drawn from a study of blood T cell repertoires in COVID-19. Sequencing was performed with immunoSEQ multiplex PCR; in TCRdb, only in-frame clones are kept and a portion is missing. The table has some 150,000 clones, about 87% seen once; the top ten hold roughly 35%. There are 13 residues in the CDR3. The germline gives CDR1 LNHDA, CDR2 SQIVND (reference sequence). The V gene lost 3 bases and the J gene lost 3 bases, with 5 bases spanning the gap. This receptor was identified in a man in his forties or fifties who had recovered from COVID-19. This chain connects TRBV19 to TRBJ1-4; D not certain. Sequenced material: peripheral blood. The CDR3 nucleotides are TGTGCCAGTAGTATTAGTCCTAATGAAAAACTGTTTTTT. Amino acid sequence: CASSISPNEKLFF.